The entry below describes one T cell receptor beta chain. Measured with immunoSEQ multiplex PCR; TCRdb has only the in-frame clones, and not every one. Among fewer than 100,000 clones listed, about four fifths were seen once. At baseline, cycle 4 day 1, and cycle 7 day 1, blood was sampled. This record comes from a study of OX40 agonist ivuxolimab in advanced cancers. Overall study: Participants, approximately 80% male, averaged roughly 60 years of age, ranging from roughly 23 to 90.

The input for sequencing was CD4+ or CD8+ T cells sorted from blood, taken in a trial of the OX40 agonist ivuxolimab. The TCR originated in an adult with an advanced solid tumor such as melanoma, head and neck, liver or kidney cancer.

The CDR3 DNA reads TGTGCCTGGAGTGTAAATCGGGGAAACATTCAGTACTTC. Translated: CAWSVNRGNIQYF. This chain links TRBV30 with TRBJ2-4, with a possible D match to TRBD2 (5 bases). The CDR3 loop spans 13 amino acids. Germline V gene lookup returns CDR1 GTSNPN and CDR2 SVGIG (reference sequence). The V end was cut by 0 bases, the J end by 6 bases, with 9 bases between. Based on the CDR3 plus reference TRBV30 and TRBJ2-4, the full variable domain is SQTIHQWPATLVQPVGSPLSLECTVEGTSNPNLYWYRQAAGRGLQLLFYSVGIGQISSEVPQNLSASRPQDRQFILSSKKLLLSDSGFYLCAWSVNRGNIQYFGAGTRLSVL.